A single sample gave rise to the 4 T cell receptor beta chains below, sequenced in a study of CD8+ T cells in alopecia areata. RNA was extracted and reverse transcribed into cDNA as the sequencing template. The table came from immunoSEQ multiplex PCR; TCRdb's copy has only in-frame clones and leaves some out. The sample yields under 250,000 clones, 56% seen once. The specimen was CD8+ T cells sorted from blood. The receptors shown here come from a human donor in good health.

The J gene is TRBJ2-1, the V gene TRBV2; no clear D. The CDR3 is made up of 12 amino acids. Deletions cut 4 bases from V and 5 bases from J, with 6 bases between. Germline CDR1 is SNHLY and CDR2 is FYNNEI. CDR3 residues: CASSGSNNEQFF. CDR3 nucleotides: TGTGCCAGCAGTGGTTCAAACAATGAGCAGTTCTTC.

The CDR3 sequence is CASSGGGARNEQFF. In DNA form, the CDR3 reads TGTGCCAGCAGTGGCGGGGGGGCAAGAAATGAGCAGTTCTTC. The chain uses TRBV7-2 and TRBJ2-1, with TRBD2 identical over 9 bases. Germline V lookup: CDR1 SGHTA, CDR2 FQGNSA. This CDR3 contains 14 residues. The V gene end was trimmed by 6 bases and the J gene end by 7 bases; junction bases not matched to a gene: 7.

The V and J genes are TRBV27 and TRBJ1-5; D may be TRBD1 (5 bases). Per germline, CDR1 MNHEY and CDR2 SMNVEV (reference sequence). The CDR3 has 14 amino acids. V dropped 3 bases and J dropped 4 bases, with 10 bases sitting between them. CDR3 loop: CASSLKGDNQPQHF. Written as DNA, the CDR3 is TGTGCCAGCAGTTTGAAAGGGGATAATCAGCCCCAGCATTTT.

The rearrangement joins TRBV9 to TRBJ2-7; D remains unclear. V was clipped by 1 base and J by 2 bases, with 10 bases between them. Germline V gene sequence: CDR1 SGDLS, CDR2 YYNGEE. This CDR3 comprises 14 residues. CDR3 DNA sequence: TGTGCCAGCAGCGTAAATCAGGTTACCTACGAGCAGTACTTC. It specifies CASSVNQVTYEQYF.